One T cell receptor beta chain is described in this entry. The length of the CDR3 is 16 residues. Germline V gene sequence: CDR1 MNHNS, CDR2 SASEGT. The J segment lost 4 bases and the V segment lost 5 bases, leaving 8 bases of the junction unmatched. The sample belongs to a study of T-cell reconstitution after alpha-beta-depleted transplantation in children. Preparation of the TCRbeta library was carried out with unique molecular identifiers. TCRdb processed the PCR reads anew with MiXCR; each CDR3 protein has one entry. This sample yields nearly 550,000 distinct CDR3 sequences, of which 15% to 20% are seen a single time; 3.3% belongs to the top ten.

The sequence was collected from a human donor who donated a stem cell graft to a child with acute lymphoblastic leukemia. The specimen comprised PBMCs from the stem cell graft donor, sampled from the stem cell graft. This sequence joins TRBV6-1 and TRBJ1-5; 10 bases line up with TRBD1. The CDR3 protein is CASSLRQGAGNQPQHF. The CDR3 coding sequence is TGTGCCAGCAGTCTTAGACAGGGGGCAGGGAATCAGCCCCAGCATTTT.